The 16 T cell receptor beta chains below all came from one sample that was sequenced in a study of T cell repertoires in cytomegalovirus infection. For these receptors, no antigen is known. TCRdb redid the calling of the reads with MiXCR, one entry per CDR3 protein. This sample yields about 570,000 distinct CDR3 sequences, of which approximately 40% are seen a single time; around 48% belongs to the top ten. The sequenced sample was cultured PBMCs, obtained from culture after CMV antigen stimulation. The receptors come from a human donor in good health (CMV status not recorded). Some clones in this sample may be carry-over from other donors' samples.

The chain links TRBV4-2 to TRBJ1-4; unclear D gene. The germline CDR1 and CDR2 sequences are LGHNA and YNFKEQ. V dropped 1 base and J dropped 4 bases, with 7 bases sitting between them. The CDR3 extends over 14 amino acids. CDR3 nucleotide sequence: TGTGCCAGCAGCCAAGGGGCGCGTAATGAAAAACTGTTTTTT. Translating it yields CASSQGARNEKLFF.

This clonotype was found a few times. The chain links TRBV7-2 to TRBJ1-5; 9 bases are a match to TRBD1. CDR3 length equals 15 residues. The germline V gene encodes CDR1 SGHTA and CDR2 FQGNSA. The V segment lost 5 bases and the J segment 7 bases; nucleotides outside the gene matches: 9. Written as DNA, the CDR3 is TGTGCCAGCAGCCGCAGCCGGGACAGGGTGCAGCCCCAGCATTTT. This codes for CASSRSRDRVQPQHF.

This clonotype came up many times. The chain recombines TRBV7-2 with TRBJ2-2; D not resolved. Germline CDR1 SGHTA, CDR2 FQGNSA. The CDR3 has 12 amino acids. Trimming shortened V by 1 base and J by 7 bases, and 4 bases separated the two germline ends. As DNA, the CDR3 is TGTGCCAGCAGCTTAGTCCGCGGGGAGCTGTTTTTT. Translation: CASSLVRGELFF. The full variable domain, completed using reference TRBV7-2 and TRBJ2-2, is GAGVSQSPSNKVTEKGKDVELRCDPISGHTALYWYRQSLGQGLEFLIYFQGNSAPDKSGLPSDRFSAERTGGSVSTLTIQRTQQEDSAVYLCASSLVRGELFFGEGSRLTVL.

This clonotype was seen only a few times. The CDR3 is CASSGRPNEKLFF. The DNA for the CDR3 is TGTGCCAGCAGCGGCAGGCCTAATGAAAAACTGTTTTTT. The rearrangement uses TRBV5-4 and TRBJ1-4; no clear D gene. V gave up 4 bases and J gave up 3 bases, with 7 bases separating them. The CDR3 extends over 13 amino acids. CDR1 is SGHNT and CDR2 is YYREEE in the germline V gene (reference sequence).

The chain combines TRBV7-9 with TRBJ2-2; 8 nucleotides match TRBD1. The CDR3 sequence is 14 residues long. Trimming removed 6 bases from V and 6 bases from J; junction bases left unmatched: 6. The germline V gene encodes CDR1 SEHNR and CDR2 FQNEAQ (reference sequence). CDR3 DNA sequence: TGTGCCAGCAGGCCCCAGGGACAGGCCGGGGAGCTGTTTTTT. Protein sequence: CASRPQGQAGELFF.

This clonotype has at least ten counts. V usage is TRBV7-2 and J usage is TRBJ2-1; D ambiguous. V was pared by 6 bases and J by 9 bases, with 12 bases between. The CDR3 has 12 residues. CDR1 is SGHTA and CDR2 is FQGNSA in the germline V gene. This CDR3 reads CASSHTASEQFF. Here the CDR3 DNA reads TGTGCCAGCAGTCATACGGCGAGTGAGCAGTTCTTC. Variable domain in full (rest from reference TRBV7-2 and TRBJ2-1): GAGVSQSPSNKVTEKGKDVELRCDPISGHTALYWYRQSLGQGLEFLIYFQGNSAPDKSGLPSDRFSAERTGGSVSTLTIQRTQQEDSAVYLCASSHTASEQFFGPGTRLTVL.

This clonotype was observed a few times. The CDR3 DNA reads TGTGCCAGCAGCTCCATACTACAGGGACCATACACAGATACGCAGTATTTT. It translates to CASSSILQGPYTDTQYF. The chain uses TRBV7-9 and TRBJ2-3, with D possibly being TRBD1 (6 bases). Looked up from germline, CDR1 is SEHNR and CDR2 is FQNEAQ (reference sequence). The CDR3 length is 17 residues. Trimming removed 4 bases from V and 2 bases from J, with 19 bases in between.

V gene TRBV7-1 combines with J gene TRBJ1-6, with D perhaps TRBD1 (5 bases). TRBV7-1 is an open reading frame whose function is uncertain. The CDR3 has 13 residues. V lost 5 bases to trimming and J lost 9 bases, with 11 bases between them. CDR3 coding DNA: TGTGCCAGCAGCCCCGCAGGGCGTTCACCCCTCCACTTT. The encoded protein is CASSPAGRSPLHF.

This chain joins TRBV7-2 and TRBJ2-3; D unclear. Trimming took 8 bases from V and 6 from J, leaving 9 bases between them. This CDR3 region has 11 residues. Germline V gene sequence: CDR1 SGHTA, CDR2 FQGNSA. Here the CDR3 reads CASARSDTQYF. CDR3 in DNA: TGTGCCAGCGCTAGGAGTGATACGCAGTATTTT.

This clonotype was counted a few times. The J gene is TRBJ2-1, the V gene TRBV5-4; 8 positions match TRBD2. CDR3 size: 15 residues. With 4 bases clipped from V and 5 bases from J, the junction kept 8 bases outside the gene matches. Germline V CDR1 and CDR2: SGHNT, YYREEE (reference sequence). The CDR3 nucleotides are TGTGCCAGCAGCCTAGAGACTAGCGCAAACAATGAGCAGTTCTTC. It encodes CASSLETSANNEQFF.

The chain recombines TRBV11-2 with TRBJ2-7, with D possibly being TRBD2 (5 bases). V shed 2 bases and J shed 0 bases, with 14 bases lying between them. The CDR3 spans 16 residues. Germline CDR1 is SGHAT and CDR2 is FQNNGV. The CDR3 DNA reads TGTGCCAGCAGCTTATCTAGCCCCACGTTCTCCTACGAGCAGTACTTC. It translates to CASSLSSPTFSYEQYF.

The chain couples TRBV19 to TRBJ1-4; 7 bases line up with TRBD1. The CDR3 totals 15 residues. Unmatched junction bases numbered 8, after V lost 5 bases and J lost 5 bases. From germline, CDR1 is LNHDA and CDR2 SQIVND (reference sequence). This CDR3 is CASSRTGADNEKLFF. The DNA of the CDR3 is TGTGCCAGTAGTCGTACAGGGGCCGACAATGAAAAACTGTTTTTT.

The V gene is TRBV28, the J gene TRBJ2-7; TRBD1 or TRBD2 may be the D gene (6 bases each). Trimming took 6 bases from V and 4 from J, leaving 19 bases between them. CDR1 is MDHEN and CDR2 is SYDVKM in the germline V gene. CDR3 length: 15 amino acids. CDR3 sequence: CASSPTGLGGYEQYF. Here the CDR3 DNA reads TGTGCCAGCAGCCCTACAGGGTTGGGAGGATACGAGCAGTACTTC.

The J gene is TRBJ2-5, the V gene TRBV7-6, with D hard to call. Trimming took 2 bases from V and 1 from J, leaving 8 bases between them. Germline values: CDR1 SGHVS, CDR2 FNYEAQ. The CDR3 is 14 amino acids. The CDR3 protein is CASSLMGSQETQYF. The CDR3 DNA is TGTGCCAGCAGCTTAATGGGCAGCCAAGAGACCCAGTACTTC.

The sample holds a few counts of this clonotype. The J gene is TRBJ2-3, the V gene TRBV6-2 or TRBV6-3; maybe TRBD2 (5 bases). This CDR3 is built from 15 residues. Germline lookup yields CDR1 MNHEY and CDR2 SVGEGT. V was trimmed by 5 bases and J by 3 bases, leaving 15 bases between them. CDR3 in DNA: TGTGCCAGCAGTACGGCCGCCGGCGGGACAGATACGCAGTATTTT. This translates into CASSTAAGGTDTQYF.

The chain uses TRBV12-3 or TRBV12-4 and TRBJ2-7; the D call may be TRBD1 or TRBD2 (5 bases each). The CDR3 consists of 16 residues. The ends were cut back, 3 bases at V and 7 bases at J, with 22 bases in the middle. The DNA for the CDR3 is TGTGCCAGCAGTTTGGACTTCACAGGACTTTCCAGGGAGCAGTACTTC. Its translation: CASSLDFTGLSREQYF.